Listed here are 16 T cell receptor beta chains from one sample, sequenced in a study of control samples from healthy donors and cancer patients. Produced via immunoSEQ multiplex PCR; TCRdb's table is partial and in-frame only. Seen here are fewer than 200,000 clones, over 85% observed once, and the top ten hold about 1.4%. The material sequenced was blood. The receptors were sampled from a man younger than 45 in good health.

The chain combines TRBV6-1 with TRBJ1-1, with D possibly matching TRBD1 (5 bases). In germline, CDR1 is MNHNS, CDR2 SASEGT. CDR3 length equals 12 residues. V was cut by 2 bases and J by 8 bases, with 9 bases left in between. This CDR3 is CASSETRGEAFF. In nucleotides, the CDR3 is TGTGCCAGCAGTGAAACCCGGGGGGAAGCTTTCTTT.

This clone was observed once. This chain connects TRBV15 to TRBJ1-1; D call uncertain. V gave up 2 bases and J gave up 6 bases, with 19 bases separating them. The CDR3 sequence is 16 residues long. Germline loops: CDR1 LNHNV, CDR2 YYDKDF (reference sequence). CDR3 nucleotides: TGTGCCACCAGCAGAAGACACAGCCCGGAGGACGCTGAAGCTTTCTTT. It specifies CATSRRHSPEDAEAFF. Full variable domain (remainder filled in from reference TRBV15 and TRBJ1-1): DAMVIQNPRYQVTQFGKPVTLSCSQTLNHNVMYWYQQKSSQAPKLLFHYYDKDFNNEADTPDNFQSRRPNTSFCFLDIRSPGLGDTAMYLCATSRRHSPEDAEAFFGQGTRLTVV.

The rearrangement uses TRBV6-5 and TRBJ1-4; no reliable D call. CDR3 size: 11 residues. Trimming stripped 5 bases from V and 8 bases from J, with 6 bases between. CDR1 is MNHEY, CDR2 SVGAGI, per germline. This chain's CDR3 is CASSLGEKLFF. The CDR3 DNA reads as TGTGCCAGCAGTCTTGGGGAAAAACTGTTTTTT.

The chain has TRBV5-4 and TRBJ1-2; 9 bases agree with TRBD1. CDR1 is SGHNT, CDR2 YYREEE, per germline (reference sequence). V trimming: 5 bases; J trimming: 3 bases; junction bases outside the gene matches: 11. The CDR3 is made up of 16 amino acids. CDR3 sequence: CASRTGGVGGDYGYTF. The CDR3 nucleotides are TGTGCCAGCAGGACAGGGGGGGTAGGAGGGGACTATGGCTACACCTTC.

The rearrangement joins TRBV5-6 to TRBJ2-7, with TRBD1 matching 10 bases. This CDR3 comprises 15 residues. Germline-derived CDR1 and CDR2 are SGHDT and YYEEEE. After removal of 0 bases from V and 3 bases from J, the junction contained 3 bases not matched to a gene. This CDR3 reads CASSLEGTGVYEQYF. CDR3 DNA sequence: TGTGCCAGCAGCTTGGAGGGGACAGGGGTCTACGAGCAGTACTTC.

The chain joins TRBV14 to TRBJ2-5; the D gene is possibly TRBD1 (6 bases). V lost 3 bases to trimming and J lost 4 bases, with 9 bases between them. Germline assignment: CDR1 SGHDN and CDR2 FVKESK. The CDR3 extends over 13 amino acids. CDR3 amino acids: CASSHLGGETQYF. As DNA, the CDR3 is TGTGCCAGCAGCCACTTAGGGGGAGAGACCCAGTACTTC.

V is TRBV28 and J is TRBJ1-1; possible D gene TRBD1, 6 bases. This CDR3 has 15 residues. Between the trimmed V and J ends, which lost 5 bases and 3 bases, there was a span of 16 bases. Looked up from germline, CDR1 is MDHEN and CDR2 is SYDVKM. CDR3 DNA: TGTGCCAGCAGTCCCTCAGACAGGTCGGACACTGAAGCTTTCTTT. This gives the protein CASSPSDRSDTEAFF.

The V and J genes are TRBV23-1 and TRBJ2-4; TRBD1 might be the D (6 bases). TRBV23-1 is noted as an ORF with a role that remains uncertain. This CDR3 spans 16 amino acids. V lost 4 bases and J 8 bases, leaving 21 bases between the germline ends. Here the CDR3 reads CASSPLLGAGSHIQYF. In DNA form, the CDR3 reads TGCGCCAGCAGTCCTCTCCTGGGGGCCGGGTCACACATTCAGTACTTC.

This clone is a singleton in its sample. The CDR3, as DNA: TGTGCCAGCAGTGGGGACAGGGACTTCTATGGCTACACCTTC. This encodes CASSGDRDFYGYTF. This chain uses TRBV2 with TRBJ1-2; 9 bases map to TRBD1. The junction had 4 bases not matched to a gene; V was cut back by 4 bases and J by 4 bases. CDR1 and CDR2 (germline): SNHLY, FYNNEI. The length of the CDR3 is 14 residues.

The V and J genes are TRBV6-6 and TRBJ1-3; no firm D call. CDR3 length: 15 amino acids. Germline CDR1 MNHNY, CDR2 SVGAGI (reference sequence). The V gene lost 6 bases and the J gene lost 0 bases, with 12 bases spanning the gap. The CDR3, as DNA: TGTGCCAGCAGCTCGCGAGGAGTCTCTGGAAACACCATATATTTT. This codes for CASSSRGVSGNTIYF.

This clone was picked up a small number of times. The rearrangement links TRBV7-2 to TRBJ1-5, with D possibly being TRBD1 (6 bases). The CDR3 is 15 amino acids. Germline V gives CDR1 SGHTA, CDR2 FQGNSA. V was pared by 5 bases and J by 2 bases, with 13 bases between. Here the CDR3 reads CASSQGSTGNQPQHF. CDR3 sequence (DNA): TGTGCCAGCAGCCAGGGGTCGACAGGCAATCAGCCCCAGCATTTT.

The J gene is TRBJ2-7, the V gene TRBV7-2; 10 bases align to TRBD2. The CDR3 sequence is 14 residues long. V trimming: 4 bases; J trimming: 7 bases; junction bases outside the gene matches: 7. Germline V gene lookup returns CDR1 SGHTA and CDR2 FQGNSA. In nucleotides, the CDR3 is TGTGCCAGCAGCTCGGGACTAGCGTACCAAGAGCAGTACTTC. Translation gives CASSSGLAYQEQYF.

This clone came up a few times. V and J are TRBV5-1 and TRBJ2-3; D remains ambiguous. The V end lost 3 bases, the J end lost 0 bases, and 14 bases lay between the germline ends. CDR3 length: 16 amino acids. Germline V lookup: CDR1 SGHRS, CDR2 YFSETQ. Written as DNA, the CDR3 is TGCGCCAGCAGCTCCACAAGAGCTACTAGCACAGATACGCAGTATTTT. It codes for CASSSTRATSTDTQYF.

CDR3 DNA: TGTGCCAGCAGCCCCCGCCTCGCGGCGCAAGAGACCCAGTACTTC. Translation gives CASSPRLAAQETQYF. The V and J genes are TRBV11-2 and TRBJ2-5; D unresolved. This CDR3 is built from 15 residues. Trimming pared 5 bases from V and 2 bases from J, leaving 15 bases between. Germline V gene lookup returns CDR1 SGHAT and CDR2 FQNNGV.

The sample holds one count of this clone. CDR3 loop: CASSPRMVGTFYEQYF. The CDR3 DNA sequence: TGTGCCAGCAGCCCACGGATGGTAGGGACATTTTACGAGCAGTACTTC. This chain joins TRBV7-2 and TRBJ2-7; possibly TRBD1 for D (6 bases). The V end lost 5 bases, the J end lost 4 bases, and 21 bases lay between the germline ends. Germline V gene data show CDR1 as SGHTA and CDR2 as FQGNSA. The CDR3 runs 16 residues.

This clone was detected only once. J is TRBJ2-1 and V is TRBV10-1, with D possibly matching TRBD2 (6 bases). The CDR3 contains 16 residues. V lost 0 bases, J lost 0 bases, and 9 bases lay in between. Looked up from germline, CDR1 is WNHNN and CDR2 is SYGVQD (reference sequence). CDR3 nucleotides: TGCGCCAGCAGTGAGTCGGACTACAACTCCTACAATGAGCAGTTCTTC. This encodes CASSESDYNSYNEQFF.